This T cell receptor beta chain was observed in a study of early T cells in non-severe SARS-CoV-2 infection. The wider study: Chains were not paired, and sequencing was done on bulk RNA from unsorted whole blood.

This clonotype has at least ten counts. Its antigen is currently unknown. Study results and limitations: Private and CD4 specificities were missed by VDJdb matching, skewed to anti-spike CD8.

CDR1 and CDR2 (germline): SQVTM, ANQGSEA. The CDR3 spans 13 residues. V was trimmed by 7 bases and J by 1 base, leaving 13 bases between them. The protocol attached unique molecular identifiers to individual cDNA molecules. One entry per CDR3 protein, called by TCRdb with MiXCR from the 5' RACE reads. The top ten clones hold 5.8% of a sample with roughly 51,000 distinct CDR3 sequences, about 7.8% of them seen once. Sequenced material: whole blood. The TCR sequence derives from an adult who was a healthcare worker with PCR-confirmed SARS-CoV-2 infection or an uninfected control (not recorded which). The V and J genes are TRBV29-1 and TRBJ1-1, with D possibly matching TRBD1 (6 bases). Written as DNA, the CDR3 is TGCAGCGCCCGAGTGGACAGGAACACTGAAGCTTTCTTT. Protein product: CSARVDRNTEAFF. Drawing the rest from reference TRBV29-1 and TRBJ1-1, the complete variable domain is SAVISQKPSRDICQRGTSLTIQCQVDSQVTMMFWYRQQPGQSLTLIATANQGSEATYESGFVIDKFPISRPNLTFSTLTVSNMSPEDSSIYLCSARVDRNTEAFFGQGTRLTVV.